The TCR beta chain described here comes from a study of regulatory T cells in long-lasting Graves disease. Study results and caveats: Persistent disease samples used TRBV28, TRBJ1-2 and TRBJ2-5 preferentially.

The CDR3 loop spans 15 amino acids. The trim removed 4 bases at V and 2 bases at J, leaving 7 bases unmatched. Germline CDR1 and CDR2: SGHDT and YYEEEE. Combining iRepertoire HTBI primers with Arm-PCR of CDR3 regions, the authors built TCR beta libraries. TCRdb recomputed calls from the multiplex PCR reads with MiXCR, one row per CDR3 protein. The sample lists about 330,000 distinct CDR3 sequences, around 15% seen once, with around 21% in the top ten. Regarding time point: newly diagnosed GD, antithyroid drugs for less than 3 months. PBMC-derived RNA was used for the TCR library. This clonotype was found a few times. Antigen specificity is unknown. This sample was also put to use in a study of T cells in Graves' hyperthyroidism and ophthalmopathy.

Source: peripheral blood mononuclear cells (PBMCs), taken at new diagnosis, from a patient treated with antithyroid drugs. This chain joins TRBV5-6 and TRBJ2-3, with 7 positions matching TRBD1. The sequence was obtained from a woman aged 18-29 years with Graves disease. In nucleotides, the CDR3 is TGTGCCAGCAGCCCGGGACAGACCATCACAGATACGCAGTATTTT. It yields the protein CASSPGQTITDTQYF.